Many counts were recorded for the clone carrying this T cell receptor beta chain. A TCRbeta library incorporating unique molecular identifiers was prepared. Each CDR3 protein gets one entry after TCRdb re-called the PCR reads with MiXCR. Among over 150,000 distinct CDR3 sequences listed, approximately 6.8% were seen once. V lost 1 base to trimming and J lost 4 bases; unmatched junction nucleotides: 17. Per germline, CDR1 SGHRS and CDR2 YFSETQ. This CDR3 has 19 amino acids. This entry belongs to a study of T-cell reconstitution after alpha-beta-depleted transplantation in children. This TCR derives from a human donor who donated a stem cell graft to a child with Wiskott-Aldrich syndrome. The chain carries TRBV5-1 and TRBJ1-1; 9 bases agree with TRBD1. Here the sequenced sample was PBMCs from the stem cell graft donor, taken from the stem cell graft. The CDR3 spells CASSLTGGAGNVRGTEAFF. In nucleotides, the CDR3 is TGCGCCAGCAGCTTGACAGGGGGCGCGGGTAATGTGCGAGGCACTGAAGCTTTCTTT.